What follows are 15 T cell receptor beta chains derived from one specimen sequenced in a study of Graves' ophthalmopathy and Graves' hyperthyroidism. Amplification of the TCR beta CDR3 regions used RNA transcripts (as template). The first-round RT-PCR employed HTBI primers together with the Qiagen OneStep RT-PCR kit. A multiplex PCR was then performed as the second round. A single record per CDR3 protein comes from TCRdb applying MiXCR to the multiplex PCR reads. This sample has about 210,000 distinct CDR3 sequences, with less than 30% found just once. The sequenced material came from peripheral blood. The receptors were gathered from a man aged 50 to 59 with Graves' ophthalmopathy.

The chain recombines TRBV28 with TRBJ1-2; D is unresolved. Trimming removed 2 bases at V and 4 bases at J, with 8 bases between. Germline lookup yields CDR1 MDHEN and CDR2 SYDVKM. The CDR3 length is 13 residues. CDR3 sequence: CASSLMGPYGYTF. CDR3 bases: TGTGCCAGCAGTTTAATGGGCCCCTATGGCTACACCTTC.

This clonotype appeared many times. This chain links TRBV20-1 with TRBJ1-1; D not certain. With 3 bases removed from V and 1 base from J, the gap between germline ends came to 12 bases. Germline CDR1 DFQATT, CDR2 SNEGSKA (reference sequence). This CDR3 is 14 amino acids long. CDR3 in amino acids: CSASRADGNTEAFF. As DNA, the CDR3 is TGCAGTGCTAGCCGGGCAGATGGGAACACTGAAGCTTTCTTT.

The genes are TRBV28 and TRBJ1-1; no clear D gene. Trimming pared 6 bases from V and 9 bases from J, leaving 11 bases between. This CDR3 has 11 amino acids. Per the germline V gene, CDR1 is MDHEN and CDR2 is SYDVKM. The CDR3 protein is CASSPDFQAFF. The CDR3 nucleotides read TGTGCCAGCAGCCCCGATTTCCAAGCTTTCTTT.

This clonotype was detected many times. The chain links TRBV15 to TRBJ2-7; the match to TRBD1 covers 7 bases. This CDR3 is built from 14 residues. Germline V gene lookup returns CDR1 LNHNV and CDR2 YYDKDF (reference sequence). The V segment lost 4 bases and the J segment 2 bases; nucleotides outside the gene matches: 5. CDR3: CATSTTDRAYEQYF. The CDR3 DNA reads as TGTGCCACCAGCACGACCGACAGGGCCTACGAGCAGTACTTC.

The table lists this clonotype with many counts. V usage is TRBV4-3 and J usage is TRBJ2-2, with TRBD2 identical over 10 bases. V dropped 6 bases and J dropped 5; count of bases not matched to a gene: 3. Germline CDR1 is LGHNA and CDR2 is YSLEER. The CDR3 loop spans 14 amino acids. CDR3 loop: CASRSGRGTGELFF. CDR3 coding DNA: TGCGCCAGCAGAAGCGGGAGGGGGACCGGGGAGCTGTTTTTT.

This chain links TRBV25-1 with TRBJ2-2; D call uncertain. CDR1 and CDR2 from the germline V gene are MGHDK and SYGVNS. V was pared by 5 bases and J by 6 bases, with 7 bases between. The CDR3 has 12 residues. The CDR3 coding sequence is TGTGCCAGCAGTAGAAGATCCGGGGAGCTGTTTTTT. Amino acid sequence: CASSRRSGELFF.

This clonotype was recorded at least ten times. This chain uses TRBV12-3 or TRBV12-4 with TRBJ2-5, with a weak D call TRBD2 (5 bases). CDR3 length: 13 amino acids. The V end lost 6 bases, the J end lost 4 bases, and 12 bases lay between the germline ends. The CDR3 DNA sequence: TGTGCCAGCAGACCCACGAGCGGAGAGACCCAGTACTTC. This sequence encodes CASRPTSGETQYF.

The sample holds many counts of this clonotype. The V gene is TRBV7-2, the J gene TRBJ1-5; 9 nucleotides line up with TRBD1. The CDR3 runs to 14 residues. V trimming: 3 bases; J trimming: 7 bases; junction bases outside the gene matches: 4. Germline CDR1 is SGHTA and CDR2 is FQGNSA. The CDR3 is CASSLDRGGQPQHF. The CDR3 DNA follows: TGTGCCAGCAGCTTGGACAGGGGAGGGCAGCCCCAGCATTTT.

The chain combines TRBV2 with TRBJ1-3; D perhaps matches TRBD1 (6 bases). Between the trimmed V and J ends, which lost 9 bases and 2 bases, there was a span of 17 bases. The germline CDR1 and CDR2 sequences are SNHLY and FYNNEI. This CDR3 is 15 amino acids long. CDR3 residues: CASTPNRVPGNTIYF. Here the CDR3 DNA reads TGTGCCAGTACTCCCAACAGGGTTCCTGGAAACACCATATATTTT.

This chain connects TRBV11-3 to TRBJ1-1, with a tentative D call TRBD1 (5 bases). CDR1 is SGHNT and CDR2 is YENEEA in the germline V gene. The CDR3 spans 13 residues. V was shortened by 5 bases and J by 3 bases, with 10 bases between the two germline ends. CDR3 DNA: TGTGCCAGCAGCGCGCAGGGAGACACTGAAGCTTTCTTT. The encoded protein is CASSAQGDTEAFF. The full variable domain, completed using reference TRBV11-3 and TRBJ1-1, is EAGVVQSPRYKIIEKKQPVAFWCNPISGHNTLYWYLQNLGQGPELLIRYENEEAVDDSQLPKDRFSAERLKGVDSTLKIQPAELGDSAVYLCASSAQGDTEAFFGQGTRLTVV.

The chain has TRBV20-1 and TRBJ2-5; perhaps D is TRBD1 or TRBD2 (5 bases each). The germline V gene encodes CDR1 DFQATT and CDR2 SNEGSKA (reference sequence). V was pared by 3 bases and J by 3 bases, with 14 bases between. The CDR3 runs 14 residues. The CDR3, as DNA: TGCAGTGCTAGTGTCAGGGAGAAGGAAGAGACCCAGTACTTC. Translation: CSASVREKEETQYF.

This clonotype was detected many times. In DNA, the CDR3 is TGTGCCAGCATCTCCGGACAGGGGAACGGTTCACCCCTCCACTTT. Protein product: CASISGQGNGSPLHF. This sequence joins TRBV6-1 and TRBJ1-6; 9 nucleotides agree with TRBD1. The CDR3 loop spans 15 amino acids. Germline trimming cut 7 bases from V and 9 bases from J; bases unmatched to any gene: 10. The germline CDR1 and CDR2 sequences are MNHNS and SASEGT.

CDR3 DNA sequence: TGTGCCAGCAGTGACCCCGGGACAGGGAACACTGAAGCTTTCTTT. It is translated as CASSDPGTGNTEAFF. This chain connects TRBV6-1 to TRBJ1-1; TRBD1 matches 8 bases. Germline values: CDR1 MNHNS, CDR2 SASEGT. J lost 1 base, V lost 3 bases, and 4 bases had no gene match. The CDR3 is 15 amino acids.

V usage is TRBV28 and J usage is TRBJ2-7; D is unclear. Germline V CDR1 and CDR2: MDHEN, SYDVKM. The CDR3 length is 13 residues. Trimming removed 4 bases at V and 6 bases at J, with 13 bases between. The CDR3 DNA follows: TGTGCCAGCAGTTCATATGCAGATCGCGAGCAGTACTTC. Residues: CASSSYADREQYF.

This clonotype has just a few counts. Written as DNA, the CDR3 is TGTGCCAGCAGCCATGGGGGGTTCTACGAGCAGTACTTC. Translated: CASSHGGFYEQYF. The chain links TRBV12-3 or TRBV12-4 to TRBJ2-7; tentatively, D is TRBD2 (6 bases). The CDR3 runs 13 residues. The germline V and J ends were trimmed by 6 bases and 3 bases, with 12 bases remaining between them.